Listed here are 32 T cell receptor beta chains from one sample, sequenced in a study of human T cells and chemical hapten exposure. TCRdb reprocessed the RACE reads with MiXCR, giving one entry per CDR3 protein. The data contain tens of thousands of distinct CDR3 sequences, 9.5% to 15% of them singletons. Time point indicated: pre-sensitization, week 0. The treatment was: therapeutic diphenylcyclopropenone sensitization with weekly scalp DPC. Material: whole blood, obtained in connection with sensitization to the hapten diphenylcyclopropenone (DPC). The origin of the receptors is a woman in her twenties or thirties with alopecia areata. Some clones in this sample may be carry-over from other donors' samples.

This clonotype has a count of ten or more. V gene TRBV4-3 combines with J gene TRBJ1-5; D uncertain. The germline V and J ends were trimmed by 0 bases and 7 bases, with 7 bases remaining between them. CDR1 LGHNA and CDR2 YSLEER come from the germline V gene. The CDR3 has 13 residues. This CDR3 reads CASSQDRTQPQHF. The CDR3 DNA reads as TGCGCCAGCAGCCAAGACCGCACCCAGCCCCAGCATTTT.

In its sample, this clonotype was seen many times. This rearrangement joins TRBV15 to TRBJ1-1, with a possible D match to TRBD1 (6 bases). Germline values: CDR1 LNHNV, CDR2 YYDKDF (reference sequence). The CDR3 is 14 amino acids. V gave up 3 bases and J gave up 4 bases, with 12 bases separating them. This CDR3 reads CATSSAGAGTEAFF. The CDR3 DNA reads as TGTGCCACCAGCAGTGCGGGGGCGGGCACTGAAGCTTTCTTT.

This clonotype was counted once. V is TRBV12-3 or TRBV12-4 and J is TRBJ2-5, with 9 bases fitting TRBD2. With V trimmed by 6 bases and J by 1 base, 6 bases remained unmatched. The CDR3 extends over 15 amino acids. Here the CDR3 DNA reads TGTGCCAGCAGGAGACTAGCGGACCTCCAAGAGACCCAGTACTTC. Its translation: CASRRLADLQETQYF.

There are many counts of this clonotype. This rearrangement joins TRBV5-4 to TRBJ1-5; D uncertain. CDR3 size: 15 residues. Trimming stripped 0 bases from V and 3 bases from J, with 10 bases between. Per germline, CDR1 SGHNT and CDR2 YYREEE (reference sequence). The CDR3: CASSLDGSPNQPQHF. In nucleotides, the CDR3 is TGTGCCAGCAGCTTGGATGGGTCTCCCAATCAGCCCCAGCATTTT.

This clonotype was detected ten times or more. V usage is TRBV11-3 and J usage is TRBJ2-2; TRBD2 matches at 13 bases. The CDR3 covers 16 residues. Trimming cost V 4 bases and J 4 bases; bases outside gene matches: 3. Germline V gives CDR1 SGHNT, CDR2 YENEEA. The CDR3 DNA follows: TGTGCCAGCAGCTCAGGACTAGCGGGGGTCACCGGGGAGCTGTTTTTT. As protein: CASSSGLAGVTGELFF.

This clonotype appeared a few times. The rearrangement uses TRBV29-1 and TRBJ1-1; the D is unclear. The germline V gene encodes CDR1 SQVTM and CDR2 ANQGSEA. Trimming took off 8 bases at V and 1 base at J, with 14 bases between the two ends. The CDR3 spans 13 residues. The CDR3 DNA is TGCAGCATGACTCCTTGGGGGAACACTGAAGCTTTCTTT. It is translated as CSMTPWGNTEAFF.

This clonotype was counted at least ten times. The J gene is TRBJ1-5, the V gene TRBV2; the D is unclear. V gave up 6 bases and J gave up 0 bases, with 9 bases separating them. The CDR3 covers 14 residues. CDR1 SNHLY and CDR2 FYNNEI come from the germline V gene. CDR3 protein: CASSRLNSNQPQHF. As DNA, the CDR3 is TGTGCCAGCAGCAGGCTTAATAGCAATCAGCCCCAGCATTTT.

V and J are TRBV3-1 and TRBJ2-7; D is tentatively TRBD1 or TRBD2 (5 bases each). Trimming shortened V by 4 bases and J by 0 bases, and 10 bases separated the two germline ends. Germline-derived CDR1 and CDR2 are LGHDT and YNNKEL (reference sequence). The CDR3 has 14 amino acids. CDR3 sequence reads: CASSPRDASYEQYF. CDR3 in DNA: TGTGCCAGCAGCCCCCGGGACGCCTCCTACGAGCAGTACTTC.

In this sample, this clonotype turned up many times. The chain carries TRBV19 and TRBJ2-1, with no clear D. The CDR3 totals 13 residues. V was pared by 5 bases and J by 3 bases, with 8 bases between. Looked up from germline, CDR1 is LNHDA and CDR2 is SQIVND (reference sequence). CDR3 amino acids: CASSPSIYNEQFF. Written as DNA, the CDR3 is TGTGCCAGTAGTCCCTCAATCTACAATGAGCAGTTCTTC.

In this sample, this clonotype turned up many times. This chain joins TRBV2 and TRBJ2-1; perhaps TRBD2 as D (6 bases). The germline V gene encodes CDR1 SNHLY and CDR2 FYNNEI. The CDR3 loop spans 15 amino acids. V gave up 6 bases and J gave up 4 bases, with 16 bases separating them. The CDR3 region has the DNA TGTGCCAGCAGCTCTGAGGAGGGAACGTACAATGAGCAGTTCTTC. Amino acid sequence: CASSSEEGTYNEQFF.

The sample holds many counts of this clonotype. The chain has TRBV7-2 and TRBJ2-1; D remains ambiguous. The V end lost 4 bases, the J end lost 10 bases, and 11 bases lay between the germline ends. In germline, CDR1 is SGHTA, CDR2 FQGNSA. The CDR3 covers 12 residues. CDR3 in DNA: TGTGCCAGCAGCTCCGCTGAGGCAGAGCAGTTCTTC. Protein product: CASSSAEAEQFF.

The rearrangement links TRBV28 to TRBJ2-7; D might be TRBD2 (5 bases). The CDR3 is 14 residues long. Per germline, CDR1 MDHEN and CDR2 SYDVKM. V dropped 7 bases and J dropped 3 bases, with 16 bases sitting between them. CDR3 coding DNA: TGTGCCAGCACGTTGCCGGACGGGATCTACGAGCAGTACTTC. Translating gives CASTLPDGIYEQYF.

This clonotype occurred many times. This rearrangement joins TRBV12-3 or TRBV12-4 to TRBJ1-1; D perhaps matches TRBD1 (5 bases). The CDR3 is 13 residues long. Trimming shortened V by 6 bases and J by 3 bases, and 11 bases separated the two germline ends. For the CDR3, the DNA is TGTGCCAGCAGGCAGGCGGGGGACACTGAAGCTTTCTTT. The encoded protein is CASRQAGDTEAFF.

This clonotype appeared many times. The chain couples TRBV4-2 to TRBJ2-7; unclear D gene. This CDR3 has 14 residues. The V end lost 3 bases, the J end lost 7 bases, and 16 bases lay between the germline ends. The germline V gene encodes CDR1 LGHNA and CDR2 YNFKEQ. Here the CDR3 DNA reads TGTGCCAGCAGCCAGTCGACCCTAGGGAAAGAGCAGTACTTC. Protein product: CASSQSTLGKEQYF.

The chain links TRBV6-2 or TRBV6-3 to TRBJ2-2; D might be TRBD1 (5 bases). This CDR3 spans 12 amino acids. Trimming stripped 10 bases from V and 6 bases from J, with 12 bases between. Germline V gene lookup returns CDR1 MNHEY and CDR2 SVGEGT. The CDR3 here is CAIQQESGELFF. CDR3 DNA: TGTGCCATCCAACAGGAATCCGGGGAGCTGTTTTTT.

V is TRBV12-3 or TRBV12-4 and J is TRBJ2-5; 8 bases are a match to TRBD1. V shed 2 bases, J shed 3 bases, and the junction held 5 bases outside the gene matches. CDR3 size: 15 residues. DNA for the CDR3: TGTGCCAGCAGTTTACAGGGGGCACGAAAAGAGACCCAGTACTTC. This codes for CASSLQGARKETQYF.

The chain combines TRBV18 with TRBJ1-2; TRBD1 aligns across 10 bases. This CDR3 is 15 amino acids long. Germline values: CDR1 KGHSH, CDR2 LQKENI. V dropped 6 bases and J dropped 4; count of bases not matched to a gene: 8. CDR3 sequence reads: CASSPRQGAGYGYTF. Written as DNA, the CDR3 is TGTGCCAGCTCTCCGAGACAGGGGGCTGGCTATGGCTACACCTTC.

This clonotype was seen a few times. The chain combines TRBV7-6 with TRBJ2-2, with 9 bases lining up with TRBD1. Germline V gene data show CDR1 as SGHVS and CDR2 as FNYEAQ. The CDR3 has 14 residues. V dropped 11 bases and J dropped 7; count of bases not matched to a gene: 11. Here the CDR3 DNA reads TGTGCCGGCACCGGGACAGGGAGAGTCGGGGAGCTGTTTTTT. The encoded protein is CAGTGTGRVGELFF.

This clonotype was picked up a small number of times. This chain joins TRBV6-1 and TRBJ2-2, with no clear D. V lost 7 bases and J 4 bases, leaving 10 bases between the germline ends. Germline CDR1 is MNHNS and CDR2 is SASEGT. The CDR3 consists of 13 residues. This CDR3 is CASIGSFTGELFF. The CDR3 DNA sequence: TGTGCCAGCATTGGCAGCTTCACCGGGGAGCTGTTTTTT.

This clonotype occurred many times. This sequence joins TRBV13 and TRBJ2-1; no reliable D call. The CDR3 spans 13 residues. From germline, CDR1 is PRHDT and CDR2 FYEKMQ (reference sequence). Trimming cost V 5 bases and J 8 bases, with 13 bases left between them. CDR3 DNA sequence: TGTGCCAGCAGCATCAGGCGTCCCGATGAGCAGTTCTTC. As protein: CASSIRRPDEQFF.

This clonotype was detected ten times or more. The J gene is TRBJ2-3, the V gene TRBV5-1; no definite D call. Germline CDR1 SGHRS, CDR2 YFSETQ. This CDR3 is 13 amino acids long. V was trimmed by 4 bases and J by 10 bases, leaving 16 bases between them. This CDR3 reads CASSHKASRAQYF. For the CDR3, the DNA is TGCGCCAGCAGCCATAAGGCCTCTAGAGCGCAGTATTTT.

This clonotype has at least ten counts. The chain joins TRBV7-2 to TRBJ2-3; D call uncertain. Trimming stripped 0 bases from V and 4 bases from J, with 14 bases between. This CDR3 spans 16 amino acids. Germline V gene data show CDR1 as SGHTA and CDR2 as FQGNSA. This CDR3 reads CASSLAGGPGSDTQYF. In nucleotides, the CDR3 is TGTGCCAGCAGCTTAGCGGGTGGCCCAGGATCAGATACGCAGTATTTT.

V usage is TRBV9 and J usage is TRBJ2-7; 11 nucleotides agree with TRBD1. Germline-derived CDR1 and CDR2 are SGDLS and YYNGEE. CDR3 length: 16 residues. With V trimmed by 4 bases and J by 5 bases, 11 bases remained unmatched. The CDR3 DNA sequence: TGTGCCAGCAGCCTAGGACAGGGGGCGCGGGTAAACGAGCAGTACTTC. Protein: CASSLGQGARVNEQYF.

The V gene is TRBV7-3, the J gene TRBJ2-3; the D gene is possibly TRBD1 (5 bases). This CDR3 is built from 14 residues. The germline gives CDR1 SGHTA, CDR2 FQGTGA. Between the trimmed V and J ends, which lost 2 bases and 8 bases, there was a span of 14 bases. This chain's CDR3 is CASSLSGGQGTQYF. The CDR3 DNA reads TGTGCCAGCAGCTTATCGGGTGGGCAGGGTACGCAGTATTTT.

This clonotype was counted many times. The rearrangement uses TRBV2 and TRBJ2-3; tentative D call: TRBD2 (6 bases). Germline CDR1 is SNHLY and CDR2 is FYNNEI. The CDR3 consists of 18 residues. Trimming left V 3 bases short and J 1 base short, with 20 bases between. The CDR3 region is CASSDPGTLISGTDTQYF. The CDR3 nucleotides are TGTGCCAGCAGTGATCCCGGGACTTTAATCTCGGGCACAGATACGCAGTATTTT.

This clonotype was observed many times. The chain employs TRBV6-2 or TRBV6-3 and TRBJ1-5; 8 positions match TRBD1. There are 15 residues in the CDR3. V was pared by 1 base and J by 6 bases, with 5 bases of the junction left unmatched. Germline V lookup: CDR1 MNHEY, CDR2 SVGEGT. The CDR3 loop is CASSYLDRATQPQHF. The CDR3 DNA sequence: TGTGCCAGCAGTTACTTGGACAGGGCAACTCAGCCCCAGCATTTT.

V is TRBV6-2 or TRBV6-3 and J is TRBJ1-2; D not certain. The CDR3 extends over 17 amino acids. Trimming pared 7 bases from V and 2 bases from J, leaving 23 bases between. Germline V gives CDR1 MNHEY, CDR2 SVGEGT. The CDR3 sequence is CASTRGVFGSRNYGYTF. Written as DNA, the CDR3 is TGTGCCAGCACCCGAGGTGTGTTCGGGTCGCGGAACTATGGCTACACCTTC.

This clonotype was counted many times. The chain combines TRBV11-2 with TRBJ2-1, with TRBD2 identical over 8 bases. This CDR3 region has 15 residues. Losses at the gene ends were 0 bases for V and 7 bases for J; bases not matched to a gene: 5. Germline V gene data show CDR1 as SGHAT and CDR2 as FQNNGV. CDR3 protein: CASSLEAGVGNEQFF. CDR3 nucleotide sequence: TGTGCCAGCAGCTTAGAAGCGGGAGTAGGTAATGAGCAGTTCTTC.

This clonotype was seen at least ten times. This chain uses TRBV28 with TRBJ2-5; D possibly matches TRBD1 or TRBD2 (6 bases each). V lost 6 bases, J lost 4 bases, and 18 bases lay in between. CDR1 is MDHEN and CDR2 is SYDVKM in the germline V gene. The CDR3 runs to 15 residues. DNA for the CDR3: TGTGCCAGCAGCTTCGGAGAGGGGGGTAGAGAGACCCAGTACTTC. It encodes CASSFGEGGRETQYF.

This clonotype was observed a few times. One end of the junction fails to match germline, which may point to a read error. CDR3 amino acids: CVSSLDLSSYNEQFF. The CDR3 DNA reads TGTGTCAGCAGCTTAGATCTAAGCTCCTACAATGAGCAGTTCTTC. The chain has TRBV7-6 and TRBJ2-1; no firm D call. This CDR3 has 15 amino acids. Looked up from germline, CDR1 is SGHVS and CDR2 is FNYEAQ.

This clonotype turned up a few times. V is TRBV11-2 and J is TRBJ2-7; either TRBD1 or TRBD2 may fit D (5 bases each). The germline V and J ends were trimmed by 4 bases and 0 bases, with 13 bases remaining between them. Germline values: CDR1 SGHAT, CDR2 FQNNGV. This CDR3 region has 15 residues. Here the CDR3 DNA reads TGTGCCAGCAGCTCCTTCCGGGACCTCTCCTACGAGCAGTACTTC. It translates to CASSSFRDLSYEQYF. Looking up the rest from reference TRBV11-2 and TRBJ2-7 gives the full variable domain: EAGVAQSPRYKIIEKRQSVAFWCNPISGHATLYWYQQILGQGPKLLIQFQNNGVVDDSQLPKDRFSAERLKGVDSTLKIQPAKLEDSAVYLCASSSFRDLSYEQYFGPGTRLTVT.

This chain uses TRBV9 with TRBJ2-3, with 15 positions matching TRBD2. From germline, CDR1 is SGDLS and CDR2 YYNGEE. The CDR3 length is 17 residues. Unmatched junction bases numbered 8, after V lost 3 bases and J lost 6 bases. In DNA form, the CDR3 reads TGTGCCAGCAGCGCGCATGGACTAGCGGGAGGGTCGGATACGCAGTATTTT. This gives the protein CASSAHGLAGGSDTQYF.